This is a list of T cell receptor beta chains from one sample in a study of naive and memory T cell subsets. Each CDR3 protein gets one entry after TCRdb re-called the UMI-ligation and nested PCR reads with MiXCR. The table has roughly 140,000 distinct CDR3 sequences, approximately 17% seen once. The sequencing input was naive CD4+ T cells from blood. The origin of the receptors is a human donor in good health. Both conserved end residues are part of each CDR3.

j_gene,v_gene,CDR3aa
TRBJ2-1,TRBV13,CASREKLRANEQFF
TRBJ2-7,TRBV12-3/TRBV12-4,CASCKRTYEAYEQYF
TRBJ2-3,TRBV6-5,CASSYLAGLSTDTQYF
TRBJ1-5,TRBV2,CASSDRQGDQPQHF
TRBJ2-3,TRBV7-3,CASSSTHGQGSKWDTQYF
TRBJ2-3,TRBV28,CASSLWTGSDTQYF
TRBJ2-7,TRBV12-3/TRBV12-4,CASSLLASGSPGYEQYF
TRBJ2-7,TRBV5-1,CASSFNRGPYEQYF
TRBJ2-3,TRBV6-2/TRBV6-3,CAAGAPIPDTQYF
TRBJ2-1,TRBV20-1,CSAADRGQLNYNEQFF
TRBJ1-2,TRBV5-1,CASSLGTGEVYTF
TRBJ2-7,TRBV5-6,CASSVFGEVGVSEQYF
TRBJ2-7,TRBV10-3,CAISEGHQIPYEQYF
TRBJ2-1,TRBV5-6,CASSLLDRGGNEQFF
TRBJ2-7,TRBV11-2,CASRPAGTGAYEQYF
TRBJ2-7,TRBV10-3,CAIRDRDSYEQYF
TRBJ1-3,TRBV5-4,CASSLTISGNTIYF
TRBJ2-7,TRBV20-1,CSARAQREKYEQYF
TRBJ2-5,TRBV6-1,CASNPQYNGAQYF
TRBJ2-3,TRBV7-9,CASPPAGTGTDTQYF
TRBJ2-3,TRBV10-3,CAIREGQITDTQYF
TRBJ1-1,TRBV4-2,CASSPSGVTVAFF
TRBJ2-5,TRBV20-1,CSARTSGGETQYF
TRBJ1-5,TRBV2,CASRRACGQPQHF
TRBJ2-7,TRBV7-2,CASSLAGGRAVYEQYF
TRBJ2-7,TRBV12-3/TRBV12-4,CASSFGTSMYEQYF
TRBJ2-5,TRBV29-1,CSVETTGGGGQETQYF
TRBJ1-2,TRBV18,CASSPDPVGFGYTF
TRBJ2-7,TRBV3-1,CASSQEGVGGYEQYF
TRBJ1-2,TRBV12-3/TRBV12-4,CASSLGSSAYVYGGYTF
TRBJ2-7,TRBV28,CASSSETSGSSYEQYF
TRBJ2-3,TRBV24-1,CATSASGRSTDTQYF
TRBJ2-3,TRBV5-1,CASSLLAGGPDTQYF
TRBJ2-7,TRBV5-6,CASSLGWGHYEQYF
TRBJ2-5,TRBV24-1,CATSDNQETQYF
TRBJ1-1,TRBV28,CASSHFQGAIGAFF
TRBJ2-7,TRBV12-3/TRBV12-4,CASSYPPGRVEGYEQYF
TRBJ2-1,TRBV28,CASSEGTTYNEQFF
TRBJ2-1,TRBV7-2,CASSLSGGGSGEQFF
TRBJ2-7,TRBV5-1,CASSSPGYEQYF
TRBJ1-2,TRBV7-9,CASSSQRDSGYTF
TRBJ1-1,TRBV7-2,CASSLAARDTEAFF
TRBJ2-1,TRBV24-1,CATSDPGRNEQFF
TRBJ2-5,TRBV24-1,CATSDYIAGGRETQYF
TRBJ1-1,TRBV28,CASRPPDRGLSNTEAFF
TRBJ2-5,TRBV20-1,CSARAGGWETQYF
TRBJ2-3,TRBV5-1,CASSSTIDTQYF
TRBJ2-5,TRBV10-3,CAISDRAENQETQYF
TRBJ2-3,TRBV12-3/TRBV12-4,CASSEGFTDTQYF
TRBJ2-3,TRBV15,CATSRDTRDTHTQYF
TRBJ2-3,TRBV19,CASTSSGRWTDTQYF
TRBJ1-3,TRBV29-1,CSARRGSGNTIYF
TRBJ1-2,TRBV27,CASSLSGRVYGYTF
TRBJ2-1,TRBV6-5,CASSYAGQGVREQFF
TRBJ1-5,TRBV12-3/TRBV12-4,CASSLVNSNQPQHF
TRBJ2-3,TRBV7-2,CASGRGISTDTQYF
TRBJ1-4,TRBV13,CASSSGTGFLSEKLFF
TRBJ1-1,TRBV4-2,CASSQTFTMNTEAFF
TRBJ2-1,TRBV6-1,CASSEAWAREGNEQFF